Sequencing of this TCR beta chain was carried out in a study of shared clonotypes between healthy human individuals. The CDR3 loop spans 14 amino acids. The germline gives CDR1 MDHEN, CDR2 SYDVKM. The V segment lost 2 bases and the J segment 5 bases; nucleotides outside the gene matches: 2. The table lists this clone with many counts. Its matching antigen is unknown. The protocol was immunoSEQ multiplex PCR, while the TCRdb copy is restricted to in-frame clones and leaves out a portion. Here the sample spans roughly 660,000 clones, about 90% being singletons. Whole-study results and caveats: Blood alone was sampled, and tissue repertoires likely differ.

Together with CD45RO+ cells, CCR7-negative CD45RA+ TemRA cells were included in CD8 memory. This chain links TRBV28 with TRBJ2-2; 7 bases are shared with TRBD2. This TCR was recovered from a man in his late teens or twenties in good health. Some clones in this sample may be carry-over from other donors' samples. Input material: memory CD8+ T cells from PBMCs. The sample's subset: CD45RO+ cells pooled with CCR7-negative TemRA cells. The CDR3 sequence is CASSLLAETGELFF. Here the CDR3 DNA reads TGTGCCAGCAGTTTACTAGCGGAGACCGGGGAGCTGTTTTTT. Together with reference TRBV28 and TRBJ2-2, the CDR3 gives the full variable domain: DVKVTQSSRYLVKRTGEKVFLECVQDMDHENMFWYRQDPGLGLRLIYFSYDVKMKEKGDIPEGYSVSREKKERFSLILESASTNQTSMYLCASSLLAETGELFFGEGSRLTVL.